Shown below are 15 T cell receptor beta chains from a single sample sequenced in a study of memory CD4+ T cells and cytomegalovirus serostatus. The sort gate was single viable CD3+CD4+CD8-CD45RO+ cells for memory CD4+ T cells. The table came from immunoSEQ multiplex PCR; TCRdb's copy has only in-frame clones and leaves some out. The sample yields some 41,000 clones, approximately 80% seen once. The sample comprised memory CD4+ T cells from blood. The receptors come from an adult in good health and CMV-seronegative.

Here the CDR3 DNA reads TGTGCCAGCACCACCCGGGCCTTTGGAATTTCACCCCTCCACTTT. It codes for CASTTRAFGISPLHF. V usage is TRBV5-6 and J usage is TRBJ1-6, with D uncertain. Germline V gene data show CDR1 as SGHDT and CDR2 as YYEEEE. This CDR3 is 15 amino acids long. The ends were cut back, 6 bases at V and 9 bases at J, with 19 bases in the middle.

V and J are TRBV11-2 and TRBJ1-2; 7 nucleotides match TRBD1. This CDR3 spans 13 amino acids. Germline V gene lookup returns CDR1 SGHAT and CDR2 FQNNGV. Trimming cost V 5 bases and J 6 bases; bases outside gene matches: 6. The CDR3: CASSKGQTDGYTF. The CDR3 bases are TGTGCCAGCAGCAAGGGACAGACAGATGGCTACACCTTC.

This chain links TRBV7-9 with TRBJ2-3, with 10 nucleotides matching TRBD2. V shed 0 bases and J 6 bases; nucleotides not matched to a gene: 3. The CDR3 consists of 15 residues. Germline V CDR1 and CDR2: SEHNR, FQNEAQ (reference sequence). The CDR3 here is CASSLAASGSDTQYF. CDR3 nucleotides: TGTGCCAGCAGCTTAGCGGCTAGCGGGAGCGATACGCAGTATTTT.

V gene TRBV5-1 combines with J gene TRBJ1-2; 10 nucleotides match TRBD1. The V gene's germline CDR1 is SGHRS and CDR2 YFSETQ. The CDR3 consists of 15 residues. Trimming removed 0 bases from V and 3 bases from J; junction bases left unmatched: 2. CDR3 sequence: CASSLGGTGDYGYTF. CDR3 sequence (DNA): TGCGCCAGCAGCTTGGGTGGGACAGGGGACTATGGCTACACCTTC.

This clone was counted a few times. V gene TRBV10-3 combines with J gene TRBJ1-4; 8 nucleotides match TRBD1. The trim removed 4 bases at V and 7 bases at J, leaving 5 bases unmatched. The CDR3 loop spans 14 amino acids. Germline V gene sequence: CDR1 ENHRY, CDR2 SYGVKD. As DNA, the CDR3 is TGTGCCATCAGTGGGAACAGGGGGGCTGAAAAACTGTTTTTT. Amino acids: CAISGNRGAEKLFF.

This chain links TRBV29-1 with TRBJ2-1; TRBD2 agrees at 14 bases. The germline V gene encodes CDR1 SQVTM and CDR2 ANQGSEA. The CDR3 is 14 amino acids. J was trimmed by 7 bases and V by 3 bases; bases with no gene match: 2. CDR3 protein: CSVDGLAGGNEQFF. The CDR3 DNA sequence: TGCAGCGTTGATGGACTAGCGGGAGGAAATGAGCAGTTCTTC.

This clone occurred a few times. In DNA form, the CDR3 reads TGTGCCAGCTCAATCCGCAGGGGGGGATCGGACTATGGCTACACCTTC. Protein sequence: CASSIRRGGSDYGYTF. J is TRBJ1-2 and V is TRBV18, with TRBD1 matching 7 bases. Trimming took 5 bases from V and 3 from J; bases not matched to a gene: 12. Germline CDR1 KGHSH, CDR2 LQKENI. CDR3 length: 16 amino acids. The full variable domain, with the rest looked up from reference TRBV18 and TRBJ1-2, is NAGVMQNPRHLVRRRGQEARLRCSPMKGHSHVYWYRQLPEEGLKFMVYLQKENIIDESGMPKERFSAEFPKEGPSILRIQQVVRGDSAAYFCASSIRRGGSDYGYTFGSGTRLTVV.

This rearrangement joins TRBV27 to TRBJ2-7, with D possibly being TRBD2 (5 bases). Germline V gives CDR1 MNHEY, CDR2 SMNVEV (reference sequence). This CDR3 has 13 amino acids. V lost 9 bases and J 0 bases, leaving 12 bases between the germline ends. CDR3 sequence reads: CARVGGSSYEQYF. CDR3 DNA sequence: TGTGCCAGGGTAGGCGGGTCCTCCTACGAGCAGTACTTC.

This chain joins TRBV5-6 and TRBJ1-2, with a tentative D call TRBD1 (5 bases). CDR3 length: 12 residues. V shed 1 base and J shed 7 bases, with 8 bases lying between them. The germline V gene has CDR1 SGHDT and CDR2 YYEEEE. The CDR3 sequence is CASSLLGGGYTF. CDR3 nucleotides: TGTGCCAGCAGCTTGCTGGGGGGTGGCTACACCTTC.

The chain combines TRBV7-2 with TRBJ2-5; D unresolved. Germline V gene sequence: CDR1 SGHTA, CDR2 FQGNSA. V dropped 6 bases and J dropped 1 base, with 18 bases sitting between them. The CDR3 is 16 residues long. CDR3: CASSLQLSRTQETQYF. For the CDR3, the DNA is TGTGCCAGCAGTCTACAGCTGAGTAGGACCCAAGAGACCCAGTACTTC. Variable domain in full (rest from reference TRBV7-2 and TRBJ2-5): GAGVSQSPSNKVTEKGKDVELRCDPISGHTALYWYRQSLGQGLEFLIYFQGNSAPDKSGLPSDRFSAERTGGSVSTLTIQRTQQEDSAVYLCASSLQLSRTQETQYFGPGTRLLVL.

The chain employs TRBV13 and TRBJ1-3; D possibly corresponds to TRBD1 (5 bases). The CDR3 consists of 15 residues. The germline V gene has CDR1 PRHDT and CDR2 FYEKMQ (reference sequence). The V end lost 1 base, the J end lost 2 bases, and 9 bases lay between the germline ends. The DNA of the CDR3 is TGTGCCAGCAGCTTAGCAGGGTCACCTGGAAACACCATATATTTT. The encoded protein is CASSLAGSPGNTIYF.

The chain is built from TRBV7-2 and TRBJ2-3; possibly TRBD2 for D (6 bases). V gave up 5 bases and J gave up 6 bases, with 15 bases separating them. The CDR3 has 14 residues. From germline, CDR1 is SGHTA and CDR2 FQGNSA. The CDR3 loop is CASSPRAGSDTQYF. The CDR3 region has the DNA TGTGCCAGCAGCCCCCGGGCGGGATCGGATACGCAGTATTTT. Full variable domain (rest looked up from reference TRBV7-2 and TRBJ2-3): GAGVSQSPSNKVTEKGKDVELRCDPISGHTALYWYRQSLGQGLEFLIYFQGNSAPDKSGLPSDRFSAERTGGSVSTLTIQRTQQEDSAVYLCASSPRAGSDTQYFGPGTRLTVL.

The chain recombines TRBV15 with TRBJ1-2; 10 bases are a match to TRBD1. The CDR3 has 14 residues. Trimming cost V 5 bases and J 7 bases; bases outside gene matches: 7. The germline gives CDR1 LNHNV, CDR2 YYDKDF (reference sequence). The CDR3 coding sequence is TGTGCCACCAGCCACCGGGACAGGGGTTTTGGCTACACCTTC. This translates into CATSHRDRGFGYTF.

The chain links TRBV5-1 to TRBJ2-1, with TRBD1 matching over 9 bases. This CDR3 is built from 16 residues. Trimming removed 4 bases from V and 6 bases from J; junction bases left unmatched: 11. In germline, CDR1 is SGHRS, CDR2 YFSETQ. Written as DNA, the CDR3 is TGCGCCAGCAGCCAACGGAACAGGGGGCGAGTCAATGAGCAGTTCTTC. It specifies CASSQRNRGRVNEQFF.

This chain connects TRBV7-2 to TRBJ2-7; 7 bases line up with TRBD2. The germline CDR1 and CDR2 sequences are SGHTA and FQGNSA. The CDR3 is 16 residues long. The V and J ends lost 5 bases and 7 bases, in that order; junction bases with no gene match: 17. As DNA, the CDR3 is TGTGCCAGCAGCGGCCAGGGAGGAGCGTGGGAGGGGGAGCAGTACTTC. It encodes CASSGQGGAWEGEQYF. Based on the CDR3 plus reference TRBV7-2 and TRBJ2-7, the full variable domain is GAGVSQSPSNKVTEKGKDVELRCDPISGHTALYWYRQSLGQGLEFLIYFQGNSAPDKSGLPSDRFSAERTGGSVSTLTIQRTQQEDSAVYLCASSGQGGAWEGEQYFGPGTRLTVT.